This T cell receptor beta chain is drawn from a study of T-cell memory formation after mild COVID-19. Study context: Across donors, TCR clusters were largely donor specific.

CDR1 is LNHDA, CDR2 SQIVND, per germline (reference sequence). Trimming left V 3 bases short and J 0 bases short, with 7 bases between. This CDR3 comprises 14 residues. Study results and limitations: CD4+ contracting clones were found mainly in CM and EM, and CD8+ ones in EMRA.

TCR alpha and TCR beta cDNA libraries carrying sample barcodes and UMIs came from 5'RACE with constant-segment primers. TCRdb called the 5' RACE reads again in MiXCR, with one record for every CDR3 protein. The sample records roughly 86,000 distinct CDR3 sequences, less than 15% being singletons. This clonotype was detected only a few times. Its target is unknown. J is TRBJ2-3 and V is TRBV19; unclear D gene. Sequencing input: PBMCs or a T cell subset sorted from them (not recorded which). This clonotype originated in a man aged 18 to 29 who had mild COVID-19 (a few samples of this study predate the infection). Cell type and time point are not known. The CDR3 coding sequence is TGTGCCAGTAGTATGTGGCAGAGCACAGATACGCAGTATTTT. It specifies CASSMWQSTDTQYF.